This T cell receptor beta chain was captured in a study of blood T cell repertoires in COVID-19. Original data processing: Reference gene primer amplification yielded estimated nucleated cell counts. Sequencing was performed with immunoSEQ multiplex PCR; in TCRdb, only in-frame clones are kept and a portion is missing. V, J and clone size are those of that table, while D and trimming were read from the DNA. In the table there are around 15,000 clones, roughly 86% of which are singletons. The CDR3 covers 14 residues. Germline V gives CDR1 MNHEY, CDR2 SVGAGI. The germline V and J ends were trimmed by 8 bases and 1 base, with 14 bases remaining between them.

This receptor was identified in a human donor in a cohort sampled during active COVID-19. The chain couples TRBV6-5 to TRBJ1-1, with TRBD1 as a possible D gene (6 bases). The sequenced sample was peripheral blood. The CDR3 sequence: CASCRGARNTEAFF. In nucleotides, the CDR3 is TGTGCCAGCTGTCGGGGGGCGCGGAACACTGAAGCTTTCTTT.